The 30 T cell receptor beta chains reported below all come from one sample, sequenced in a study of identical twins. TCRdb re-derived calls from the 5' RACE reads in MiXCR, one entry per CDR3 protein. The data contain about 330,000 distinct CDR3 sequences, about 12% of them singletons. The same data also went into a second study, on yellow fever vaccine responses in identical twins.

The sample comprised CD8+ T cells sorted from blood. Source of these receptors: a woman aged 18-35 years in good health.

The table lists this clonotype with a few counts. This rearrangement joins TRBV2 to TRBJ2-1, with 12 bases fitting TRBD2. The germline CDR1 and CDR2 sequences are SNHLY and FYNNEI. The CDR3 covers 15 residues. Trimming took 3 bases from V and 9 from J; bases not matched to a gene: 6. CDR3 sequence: CASSELAGGPGEQFF. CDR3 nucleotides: TGTGCCAGCAGTGAGCTAGCGGGAGGGCCGGGTGAGCAGTTCTTC.

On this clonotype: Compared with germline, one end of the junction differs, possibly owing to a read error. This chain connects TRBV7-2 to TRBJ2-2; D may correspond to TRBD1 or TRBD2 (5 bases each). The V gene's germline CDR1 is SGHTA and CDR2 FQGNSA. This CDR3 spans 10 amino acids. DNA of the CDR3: TGTGCCAGCAGATTGGGGGTTTCGGCTTTT. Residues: CASRLGVSAF.

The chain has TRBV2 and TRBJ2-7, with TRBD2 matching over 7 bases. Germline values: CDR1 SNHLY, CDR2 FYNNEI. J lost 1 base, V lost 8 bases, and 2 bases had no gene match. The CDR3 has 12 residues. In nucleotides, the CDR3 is TGTGCCAGCCGCGGGGGATCCTACGAGCAGTACTTC. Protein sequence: CASRGGSYEQYF. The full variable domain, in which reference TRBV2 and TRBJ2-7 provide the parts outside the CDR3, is EPEVTQTPSHQVTQMGQEVILRCVPISNHLYFYWYRQILGQKVEFLVSFYNNEISEKSEIFDDQFSVERPDGSNFTLKIRSTKLEDSAMYFCASRGGSYEQYFGPGTRLTVT.

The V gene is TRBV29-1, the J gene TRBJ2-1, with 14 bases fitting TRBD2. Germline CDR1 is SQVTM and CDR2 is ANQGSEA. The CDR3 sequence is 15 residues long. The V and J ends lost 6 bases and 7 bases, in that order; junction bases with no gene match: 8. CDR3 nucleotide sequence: TGCAGCGTCGCCCCGGGACTAGCGGGGGATAATGAGCAGTTCTTC. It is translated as CSVAPGLAGDNEQFF.

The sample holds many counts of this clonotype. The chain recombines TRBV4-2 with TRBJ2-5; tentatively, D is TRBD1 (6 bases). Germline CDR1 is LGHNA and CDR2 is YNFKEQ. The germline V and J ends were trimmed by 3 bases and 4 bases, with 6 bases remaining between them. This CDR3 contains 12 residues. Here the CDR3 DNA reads TGTGCCAGCAGCCACAGGGGAGAGACCCAGTACTTC. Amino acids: CASSHRGETQYF.

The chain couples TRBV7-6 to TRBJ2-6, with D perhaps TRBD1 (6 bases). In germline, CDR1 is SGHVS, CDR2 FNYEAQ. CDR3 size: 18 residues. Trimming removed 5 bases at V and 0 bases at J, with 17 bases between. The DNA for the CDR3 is TGTGCCAGCAGCGAGAGCACAGGGAGATACTCTGGGGCCAACGTCCTGACTTTC. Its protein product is CASSESTGRYSGANVLTF.

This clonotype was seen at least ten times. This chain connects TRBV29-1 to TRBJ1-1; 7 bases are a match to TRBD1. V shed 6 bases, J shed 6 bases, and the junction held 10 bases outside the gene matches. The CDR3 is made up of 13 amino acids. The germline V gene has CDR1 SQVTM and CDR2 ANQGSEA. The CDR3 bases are TGCAGCGTCGGACCGGGACAGCGATCTGAAGCTTTCTTT. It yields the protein CSVGPGQRSEAFF.

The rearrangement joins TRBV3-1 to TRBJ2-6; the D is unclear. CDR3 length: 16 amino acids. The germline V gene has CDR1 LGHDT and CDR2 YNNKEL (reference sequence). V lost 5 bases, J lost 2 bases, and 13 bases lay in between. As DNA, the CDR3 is TGTGCCAGCAGCTCAACCTCTACCCCTGGGGCCAACGTCCTGACTTTC. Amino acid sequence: CASSSTSTPGANVLTF.

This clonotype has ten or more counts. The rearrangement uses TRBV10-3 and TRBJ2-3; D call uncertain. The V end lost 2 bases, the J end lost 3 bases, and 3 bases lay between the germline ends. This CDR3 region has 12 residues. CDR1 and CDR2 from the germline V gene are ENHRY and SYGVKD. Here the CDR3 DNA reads TGTGCCATCAGTGAGGGGACAGATACGCAGTATTTT. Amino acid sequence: CAISEGTDTQYF.

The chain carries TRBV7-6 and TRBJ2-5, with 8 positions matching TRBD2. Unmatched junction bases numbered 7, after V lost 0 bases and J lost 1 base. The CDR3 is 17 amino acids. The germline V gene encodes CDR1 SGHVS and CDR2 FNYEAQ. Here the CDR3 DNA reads TGTGCCAGCAGCTTAGCCGTCGAGCGGGGGACCCAAGAGACCCAGTACTTC. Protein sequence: CASSLAVERGTQETQYF.

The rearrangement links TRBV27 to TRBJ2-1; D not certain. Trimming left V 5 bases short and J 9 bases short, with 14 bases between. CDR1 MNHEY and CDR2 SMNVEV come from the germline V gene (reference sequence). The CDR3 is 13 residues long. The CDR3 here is CASSPRLGTEQFF. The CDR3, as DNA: TGTGCCAGCAGTCCTCGACTGGGCACTGAGCAGTTCTTC.

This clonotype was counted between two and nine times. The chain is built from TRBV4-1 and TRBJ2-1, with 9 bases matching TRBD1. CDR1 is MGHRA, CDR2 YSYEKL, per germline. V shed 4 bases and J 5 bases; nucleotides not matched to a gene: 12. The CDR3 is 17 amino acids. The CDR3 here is CASSPNLGQGINNEQFF. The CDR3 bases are TGCGCCAGCAGCCCCAACCTGGGACAGGGTATAAACAATGAGCAGTTCTTC.

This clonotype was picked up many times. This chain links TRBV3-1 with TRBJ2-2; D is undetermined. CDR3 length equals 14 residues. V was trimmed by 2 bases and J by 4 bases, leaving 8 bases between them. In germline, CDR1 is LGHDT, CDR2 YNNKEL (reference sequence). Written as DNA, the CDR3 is TGTGCCAGCAGCCAATCCCTAGGCACCGGGGAGCTGTTTTTT. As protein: CASSQSLGTGELFF.

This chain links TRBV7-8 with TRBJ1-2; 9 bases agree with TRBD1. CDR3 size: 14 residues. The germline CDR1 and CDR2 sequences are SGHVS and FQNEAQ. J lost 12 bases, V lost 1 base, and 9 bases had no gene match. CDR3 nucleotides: TGTGCCAGCAGCTTAGTTAGGGGACAGGGAATCAACACCTTC. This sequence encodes CASSLVRGQGINTF.

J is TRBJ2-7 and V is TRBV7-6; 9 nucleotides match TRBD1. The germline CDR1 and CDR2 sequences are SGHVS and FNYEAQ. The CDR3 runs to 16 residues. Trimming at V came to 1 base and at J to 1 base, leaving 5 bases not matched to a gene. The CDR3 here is CASSLEQGQGSYEQYF. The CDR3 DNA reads TGTGCCAGCAGCTTAGAACAGGGACAGGGATCCTACGAGCAGTACTTC.

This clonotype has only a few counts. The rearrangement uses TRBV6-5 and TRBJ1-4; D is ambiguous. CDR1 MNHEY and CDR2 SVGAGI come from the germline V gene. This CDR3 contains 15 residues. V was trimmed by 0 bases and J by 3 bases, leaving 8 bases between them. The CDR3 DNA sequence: TGTGCCAGCAGTTACTCGGGAGGCGCTAATGAAAAACTGTTTTTT. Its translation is CASSYSGGANEKLFF.

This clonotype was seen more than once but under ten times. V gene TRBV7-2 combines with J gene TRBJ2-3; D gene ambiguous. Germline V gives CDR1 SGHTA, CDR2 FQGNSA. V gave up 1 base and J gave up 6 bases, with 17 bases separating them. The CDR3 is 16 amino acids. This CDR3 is CASSLDSKSVRDTQYF. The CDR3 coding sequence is TGTGCCAGCAGCTTAGATAGCAAGTCAGTGCGCGATACGCAGTATTTT.

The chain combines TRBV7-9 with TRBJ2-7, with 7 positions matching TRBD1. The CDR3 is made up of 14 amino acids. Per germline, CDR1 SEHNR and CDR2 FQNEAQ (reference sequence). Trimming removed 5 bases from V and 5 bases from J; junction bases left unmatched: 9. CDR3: CASSAGDRRDEQYV. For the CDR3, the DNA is TGTGCCAGCAGCGCCGGGGACAGACGCGACGAGCAGTACGTC.

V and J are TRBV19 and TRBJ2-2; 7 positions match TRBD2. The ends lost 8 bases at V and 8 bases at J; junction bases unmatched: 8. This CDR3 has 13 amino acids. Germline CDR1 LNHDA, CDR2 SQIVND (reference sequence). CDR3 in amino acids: CASRAGVAGELFF. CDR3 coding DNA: TGTGCCAGTCGGGCGGGAGTTGCTGGGGAGCTGTTTTTT.

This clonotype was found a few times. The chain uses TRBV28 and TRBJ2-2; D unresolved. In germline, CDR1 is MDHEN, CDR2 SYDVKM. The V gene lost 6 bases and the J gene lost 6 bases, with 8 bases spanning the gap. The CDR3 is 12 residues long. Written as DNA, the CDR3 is TGTGCCAGCAGCTACCGACCCGGGGAGCTGTTTTTT. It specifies CASSYRPGELFF. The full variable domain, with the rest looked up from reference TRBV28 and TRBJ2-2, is DVKVTQSSRYLVKRTGEKVFLECVQDMDHENMFWYRQDPGLGLRLIYFSYDVKMKEKGDIPEGYSVSREKKERFSLILESASTNQTSMYLCASSYRPGELFFGEGSRLTVL.

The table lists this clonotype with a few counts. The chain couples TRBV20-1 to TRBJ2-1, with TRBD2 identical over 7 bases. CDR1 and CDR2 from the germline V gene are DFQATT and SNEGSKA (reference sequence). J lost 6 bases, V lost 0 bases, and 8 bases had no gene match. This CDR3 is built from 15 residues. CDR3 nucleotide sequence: TGCAGTGCTAGAGATCTTTCGGGAGGCCCCAATGAGCAGTTCTTC. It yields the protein CSARDLSGGPNEQFF.

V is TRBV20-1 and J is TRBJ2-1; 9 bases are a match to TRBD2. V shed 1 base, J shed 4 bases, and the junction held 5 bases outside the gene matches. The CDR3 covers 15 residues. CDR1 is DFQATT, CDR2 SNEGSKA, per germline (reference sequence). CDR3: CSARAASGAYNEQFF. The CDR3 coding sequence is TGCAGTGCTAGAGCGGCTAGCGGGGCTTACAATGAGCAGTTCTTC.

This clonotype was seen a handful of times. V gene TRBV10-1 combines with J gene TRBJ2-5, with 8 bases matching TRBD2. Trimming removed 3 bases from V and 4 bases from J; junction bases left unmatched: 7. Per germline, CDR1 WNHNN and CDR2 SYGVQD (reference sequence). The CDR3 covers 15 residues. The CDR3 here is CASSDLGTSTETQYF. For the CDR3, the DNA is TGCGCCAGCAGTGATCTCGGGACTAGTACAGAGACCCAGTACTTC.

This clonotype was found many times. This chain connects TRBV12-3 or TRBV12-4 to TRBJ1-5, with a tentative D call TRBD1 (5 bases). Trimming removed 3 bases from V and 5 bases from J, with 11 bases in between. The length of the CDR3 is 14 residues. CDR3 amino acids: CASSFSWGDQPQHF. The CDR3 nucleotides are TGTGCCAGCAGTTTTAGTTGGGGGGATCAGCCCCAGCATTTT.

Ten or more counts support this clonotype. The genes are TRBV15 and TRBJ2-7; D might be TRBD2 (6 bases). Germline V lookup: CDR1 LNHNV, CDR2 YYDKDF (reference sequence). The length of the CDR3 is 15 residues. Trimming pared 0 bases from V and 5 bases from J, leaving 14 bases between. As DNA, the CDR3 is TGTGCCACCAGCAGAGAATTGGGGGGAAGCGACGAGCAGTACTTC. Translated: CATSRELGGSDEQYF.

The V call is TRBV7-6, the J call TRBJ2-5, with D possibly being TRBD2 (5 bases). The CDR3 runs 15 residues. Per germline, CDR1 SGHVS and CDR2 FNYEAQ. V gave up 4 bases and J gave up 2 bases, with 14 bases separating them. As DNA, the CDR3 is TGTGCCAGCAGCTCAGAAGGACTCTGGCAAGAGACCCAGTACTTC. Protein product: CASSSEGLWQETQYF.

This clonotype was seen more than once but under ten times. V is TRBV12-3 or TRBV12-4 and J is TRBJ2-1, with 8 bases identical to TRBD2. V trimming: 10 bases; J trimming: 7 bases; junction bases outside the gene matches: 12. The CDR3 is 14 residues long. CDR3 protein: CATIPSGRGNEQFF. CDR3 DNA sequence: TGTGCCACCATCCCAAGCGGGAGAGGTAATGAGCAGTTCTTC.

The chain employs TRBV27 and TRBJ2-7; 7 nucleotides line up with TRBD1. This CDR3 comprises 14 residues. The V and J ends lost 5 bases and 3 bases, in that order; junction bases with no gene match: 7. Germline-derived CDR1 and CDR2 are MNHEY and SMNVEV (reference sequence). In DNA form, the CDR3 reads TGTGCCAGCAGTCCCGGGACAGAGTTCTACGAGCAGTACGTC. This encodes CASSPGTEFYEQYV.

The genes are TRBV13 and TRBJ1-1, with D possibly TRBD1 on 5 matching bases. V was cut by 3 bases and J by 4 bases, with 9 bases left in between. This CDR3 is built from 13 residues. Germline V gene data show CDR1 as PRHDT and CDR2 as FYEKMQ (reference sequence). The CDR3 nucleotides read TGTGCCAGCAGCTTTGGACATTCCACTGAAGCTTTCTTT. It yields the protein CASSFGHSTEAFF.

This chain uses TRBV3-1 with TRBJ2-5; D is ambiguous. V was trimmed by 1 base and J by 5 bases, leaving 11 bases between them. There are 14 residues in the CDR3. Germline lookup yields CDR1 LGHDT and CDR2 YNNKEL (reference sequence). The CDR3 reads CASSQVLGWETQYF. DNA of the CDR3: TGTGCCAGCAGCCAAGTTTTGGGTTGGGAGACCCAGTACTTC.